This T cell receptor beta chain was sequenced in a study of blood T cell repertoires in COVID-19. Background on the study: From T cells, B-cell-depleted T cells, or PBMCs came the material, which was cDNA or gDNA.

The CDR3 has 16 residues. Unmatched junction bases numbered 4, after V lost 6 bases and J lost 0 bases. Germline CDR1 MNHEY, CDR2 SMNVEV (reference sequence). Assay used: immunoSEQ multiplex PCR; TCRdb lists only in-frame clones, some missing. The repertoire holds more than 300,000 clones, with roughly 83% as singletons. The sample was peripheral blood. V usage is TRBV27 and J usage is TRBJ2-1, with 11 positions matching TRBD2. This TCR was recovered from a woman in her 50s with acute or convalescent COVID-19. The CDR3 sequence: CASRGLAASSYNEQFF. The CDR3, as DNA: TGTGCCAGCAGGGGACTAGCGGCTAGCTCCTACAATGAGCAGTTCTTC.